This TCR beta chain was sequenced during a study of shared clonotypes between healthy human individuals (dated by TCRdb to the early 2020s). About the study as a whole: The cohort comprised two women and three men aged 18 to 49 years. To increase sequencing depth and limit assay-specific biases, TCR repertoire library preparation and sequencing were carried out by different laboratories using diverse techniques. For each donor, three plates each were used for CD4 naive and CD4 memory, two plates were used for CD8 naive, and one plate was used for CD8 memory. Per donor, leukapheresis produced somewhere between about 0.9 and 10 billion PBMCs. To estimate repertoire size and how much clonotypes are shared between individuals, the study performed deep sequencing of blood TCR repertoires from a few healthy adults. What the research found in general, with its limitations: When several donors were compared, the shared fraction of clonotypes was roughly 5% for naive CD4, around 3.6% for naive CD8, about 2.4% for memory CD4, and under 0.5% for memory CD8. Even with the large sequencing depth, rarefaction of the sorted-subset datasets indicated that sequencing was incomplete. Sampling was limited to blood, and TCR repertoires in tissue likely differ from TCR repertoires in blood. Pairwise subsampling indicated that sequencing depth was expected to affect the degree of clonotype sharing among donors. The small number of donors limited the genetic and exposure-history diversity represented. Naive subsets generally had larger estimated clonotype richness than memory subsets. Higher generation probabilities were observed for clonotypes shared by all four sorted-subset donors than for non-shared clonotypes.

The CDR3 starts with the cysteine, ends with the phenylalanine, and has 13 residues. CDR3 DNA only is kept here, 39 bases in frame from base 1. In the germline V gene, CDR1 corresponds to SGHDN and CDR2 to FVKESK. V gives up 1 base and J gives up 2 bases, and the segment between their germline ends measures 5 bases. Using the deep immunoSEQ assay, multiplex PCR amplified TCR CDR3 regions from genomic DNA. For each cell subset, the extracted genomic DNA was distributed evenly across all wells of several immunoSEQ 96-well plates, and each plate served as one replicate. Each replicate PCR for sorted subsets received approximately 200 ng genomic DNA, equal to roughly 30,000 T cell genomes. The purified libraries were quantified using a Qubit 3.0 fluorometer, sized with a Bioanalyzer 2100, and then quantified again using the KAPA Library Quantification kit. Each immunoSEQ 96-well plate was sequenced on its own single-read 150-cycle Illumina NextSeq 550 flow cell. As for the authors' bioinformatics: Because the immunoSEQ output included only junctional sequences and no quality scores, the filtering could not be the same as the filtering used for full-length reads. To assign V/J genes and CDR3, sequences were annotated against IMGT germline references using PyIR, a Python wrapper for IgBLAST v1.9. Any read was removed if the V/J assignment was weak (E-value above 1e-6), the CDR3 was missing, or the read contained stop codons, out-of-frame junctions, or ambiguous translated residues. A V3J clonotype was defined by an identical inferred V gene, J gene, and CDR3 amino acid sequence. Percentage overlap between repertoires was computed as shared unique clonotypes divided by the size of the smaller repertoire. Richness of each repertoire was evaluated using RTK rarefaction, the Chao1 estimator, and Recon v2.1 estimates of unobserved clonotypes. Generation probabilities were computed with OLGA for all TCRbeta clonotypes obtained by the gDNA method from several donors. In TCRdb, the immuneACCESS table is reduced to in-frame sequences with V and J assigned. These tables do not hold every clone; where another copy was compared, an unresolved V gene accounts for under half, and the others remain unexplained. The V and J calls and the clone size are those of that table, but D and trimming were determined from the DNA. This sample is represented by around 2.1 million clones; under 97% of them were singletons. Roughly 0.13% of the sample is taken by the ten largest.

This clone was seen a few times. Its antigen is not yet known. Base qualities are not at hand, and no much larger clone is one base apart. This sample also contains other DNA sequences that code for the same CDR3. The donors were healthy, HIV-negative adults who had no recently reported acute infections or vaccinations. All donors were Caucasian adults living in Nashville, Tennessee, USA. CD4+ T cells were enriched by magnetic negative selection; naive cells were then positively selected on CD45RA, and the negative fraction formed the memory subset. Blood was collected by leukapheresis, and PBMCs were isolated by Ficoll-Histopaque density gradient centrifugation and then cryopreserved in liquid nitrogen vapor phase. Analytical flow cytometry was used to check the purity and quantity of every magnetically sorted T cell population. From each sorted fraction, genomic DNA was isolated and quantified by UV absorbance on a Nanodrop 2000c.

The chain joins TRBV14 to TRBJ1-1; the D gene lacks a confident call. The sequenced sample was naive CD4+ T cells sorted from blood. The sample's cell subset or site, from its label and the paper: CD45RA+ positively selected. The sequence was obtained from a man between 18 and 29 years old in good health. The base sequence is TGTGCCAGCAGCCAAGGCCCTAACACTGAAGCTTTCTTT. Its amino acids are CASSQGPNTEAFF.